Following are 16 T cell receptor beta chains from one sample sequenced in a study of vaccination effects on CD4 cells after COVID-19. No antigen is known for these receptors. The assay was immunoSEQ multiplex PCR, and TCRdb's table has in-frame clones only and misses some. Here the sample spans about 43,000 clones, roughly four fifths being singletons. Antigen-specific CD4+ T cells were expanded with viral peptide pools in the ViraFEST assay before sequencing. When ten to eleven days of culture had elapsed, CD4+ T cells were isolated. Vaccine recipients lacked prior SARS-CoV-2 infection and had negative nucleocapsid antibodies. Sequenced here: CD4+ T cells from PBMCs cultured with SARS-CoV-2 spike peptides, sampled before COVID-19 vaccination. The receptors were gathered from a human donor who received a COVID-19 vaccine.

V is TRBV19 and J is TRBJ1-5, with D hard to call. Germline V gene data show CDR1 as LNHDA and CDR2 as SQIVND (reference sequence). The CDR3 is 13 amino acids. Deletions cut 7 bases from V and 5 bases from J, with 12 bases between. The CDR3 DNA reads TGTGCCAGTACCTACGGCGTGGATCAGCCCCAGCATTTT. It is translated as CASTYGVDQPQHF.

The table lists this clone with a few counts. V usage is TRBV18 and J usage is TRBJ2-1; D is undetermined. Germline lookup yields CDR1 KGHSH and CDR2 LQKENI. This CDR3 has 15 amino acids. V dropped 4 bases and J dropped 1 base, with 11 bases sitting between them. DNA for the CDR3: TGTGCCAGCTCACGACCGGGCGGTTCCTACAATGAGCAGTTCTTC. It translates to CASSRPGGSYNEQFF.

The chain links TRBV7-3 to TRBJ2-3; tentative D call: TRBD2 (6 bases). This CDR3 is 16 amino acids long. V was clipped by 2 bases and J by 0 bases, with 12 bases between them. Germline V gives CDR1 SGHTA, CDR2 FQGTGA. The CDR3 sequence: CASSLGFAGSTDTQYF. CDR3 bases: TGTGCCAGCAGCTTAGGATTCGCGGGGAGCACAGATACGCAGTATTTT.

The V gene is TRBV7-2, the J gene TRBJ2-3; possible D gene TRBD1, 6 bases. Germline V gene sequence: CDR1 SGHTA, CDR2 FQGNSA. The V end lost 1 base, the J end lost 6 bases, and 11 bases lay between the germline ends. This CDR3 region has 14 residues. CDR3 nucleotides: TGTGCCAGCAGCTTAGTGGGGGCGCTGGATACGCAGTATTTT. This sequence encodes CASSLVGALDTQYF.

The chain links TRBV18 to TRBJ2-5, with a tentative D call TRBD2 (6 bases). Trimming stripped 8 bases from V and 5 bases from J, with 18 bases between. The germline gives CDR1 KGHSH, CDR2 LQKENI. The CDR3 spans 14 residues. The CDR3 DNA reads TGTGCCAGCCATCTGTGGCAGGGAGGTGAGACCCAGTACTTC. Translation: CASHLWQGGETQYF.

This clone occurred once. The chain has TRBV7-9 and TRBJ2-3; no clear D gene. V lost 4 bases, J lost 6 bases, and 8 bases lay in between. Looked up from germline, CDR1 is SEHNR and CDR2 is FQNEAQ (reference sequence). CDR3 length: 12 residues. CDR3 nucleotide sequence: TGTGCCAGCAGCTCTGCCGGGGATACGCAGTATTTT. It translates to CASSSAGDTQYF.

The sample holds a few counts of this clone. The chain couples TRBV10-2 to TRBJ1-1, with 7 bases aligning to TRBD1. The germline CDR1 and CDR2 sequences are WSHSY and SAAADI. The CDR3 extends over 16 amino acids. Trimming took 2 bases from V and 3 from J; bases not matched to a gene: 9. For the CDR3, the DNA is TGCGCCAGCAGTGAGGCGACAGGGTCGAGGGACACTGAAGCTTTCTTT. This gives the protein CASSEATGSRDTEAFF.

The chain links TRBV27 to TRBJ2-5, with a tentative D call TRBD2 (5 bases). V dropped 4 bases and J dropped 5 bases, with 17 bases sitting between them. CDR1 and CDR2 (germline): MNHEY, SMNVEV (reference sequence). This CDR3 region has 15 residues. CDR3 sequence (DNA): TGTGCCAGCAGTTCGAAAGGCCTACCGGGGGAGACCCAGTACTTC. It is translated as CASSSKGLPGETQYF.

The rearrangement joins TRBV7-2 to TRBJ1-2; a possible D gene is TRBD1 (6 bases). The CDR3 length is 14 residues. The V and J ends lost 2 bases and 2 bases respectively, with 9 bases between them. Per the germline V gene, CDR1 is SGHTA and CDR2 is FQGNSA. For the CDR3, the DNA is TGTGCCAGCAGCTTACAAGGGGGGAACTATGGCTACACCTTC. It yields the protein CASSLQGGNYGYTF.

This rearrangement joins TRBV19 to TRBJ1-2; D unclear. The CDR3 runs to 15 residues. Trimming left V 1 base short and J 4 bases short, with 13 bases between. Germline CDR1 reads LNHDA; CDR2 reads SQIVND (reference sequence). This CDR3 is CASSIGNSPVYGYTF. CDR3 DNA: TGTGCCAGTAGTATAGGCAACTCTCCTGTCTATGGCTACACCTTC.

The chain joins TRBV29-1 to TRBJ2-5; D remains unclear. The CDR3 loop spans 10 amino acids. The V gene's germline CDR1 is SQVTM and CDR2 ANQGSEA. Trimming removed 0 bases from V and 7 bases from J, with 3 bases in between. The CDR3 nucleotides read TGCAGCGTTGAAGAGGGGACCCAGTACTTC. Amino acids: CSVEEGTQYF.

The chain couples TRBV10-1 to TRBJ2-5; a weak D match, TRBD2 (5 bases). This CDR3 comprises 15 residues. V lost 3 bases, J lost 4 bases, and 15 bases lay in between. Germline CDR1 and CDR2: WNHNN and SYGVQD (reference sequence). The CDR3 region is CASSESSEAGETQYF. Here the CDR3 DNA reads TGCGCCAGCAGTGAAAGTTCGGAGGCAGGAGAGACCCAGTACTTC.

The V gene is TRBV10-2, the J gene TRBJ2-7, with D perhaps matching TRBD2 (5 bases). V shed 6 bases and J shed 7 bases, with 19 bases lying between them. The CDR3 totals 14 residues. CDR1 WSHSY and CDR2 SAAADI come from the germline V gene. The CDR3 DNA reads TGCGCCAGCAGCCAGGACCTCACCCGGAGGGAGCAGTACGTC. Translating gives CASSQDLTRREQYV.

The V and J genes are TRBV5-1 and TRBJ2-5, with D hard to call. In germline, CDR1 is SGHRS, CDR2 YFSETQ. The CDR3 contains 11 residues. V was pared by 0 bases and J by 3 bases, with 0 bases between. The CDR3 sequence: CASSLEETQYF. The CDR3 coding sequence is TGCGCCAGCAGCTTGGAAGAGACCCAGTACTTC.

The chain joins TRBV18 to TRBJ1-1; 7 bases line up with TRBD1. V lost 4 bases, J lost 2 bases, and 7 bases stayed unmatched. In germline, CDR1 is KGHSH, CDR2 LQKENI. The CDR3 covers 15 residues. The CDR3 DNA is TGTGCCAGCTCACACCGACAGGGAGGTAACACTGAAGCTTTCTTT. Translating gives CASSHRQGGNTEAFF.

The gene calls are TRBV19 and TRBJ1-2; TRBD1 matches at 8 bases. The length of the CDR3 is 13 residues. Trimming took 5 bases from V and 7 from J; bases not matched to a gene: 6. Germline CDR1 and CDR2: LNHDA and SQIVND (reference sequence). The CDR3 DNA follows: TGTGCCAGTAGTTTCGACAGGGGAAGTGGCTACACCTTC. This gives the protein CASSFDRGSGYTF.